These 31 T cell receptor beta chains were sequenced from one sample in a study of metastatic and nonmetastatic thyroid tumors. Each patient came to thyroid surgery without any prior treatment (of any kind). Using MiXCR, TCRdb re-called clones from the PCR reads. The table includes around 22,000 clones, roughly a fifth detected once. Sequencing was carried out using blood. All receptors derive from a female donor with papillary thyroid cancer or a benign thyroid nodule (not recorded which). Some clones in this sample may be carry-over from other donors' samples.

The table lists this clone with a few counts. CDR3 DNA: TGTGCCAGCGGCCTGACAGGGACGGCCGGGGAGCTGTTTTTT. Residues: CASGLTGTAGELFF. V and J are TRBV6-2 or TRBV6-3 and TRBJ2-2; 7 bases match TRBD1. Trimming cost V 8 bases and J 6 bases; bases outside gene matches: 9. The CDR3 has 14 amino acids. In germline, CDR1 is MNHEY, CDR2 SVGEGT.

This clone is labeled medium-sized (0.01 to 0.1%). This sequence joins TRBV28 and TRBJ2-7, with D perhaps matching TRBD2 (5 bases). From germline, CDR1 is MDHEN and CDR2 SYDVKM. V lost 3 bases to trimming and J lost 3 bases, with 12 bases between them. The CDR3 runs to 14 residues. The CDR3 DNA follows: TGTGCCAGCAGTTTCTCAGCGGCAGGCTACGAGCAGTACTTC. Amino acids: CASSFSAAGYEQYF.

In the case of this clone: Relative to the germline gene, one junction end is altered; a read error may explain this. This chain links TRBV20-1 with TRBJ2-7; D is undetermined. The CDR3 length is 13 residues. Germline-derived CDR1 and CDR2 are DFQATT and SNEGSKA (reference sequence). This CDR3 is CIARDRTSYVRYF. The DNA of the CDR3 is TGCATTGCTAGAGATCGTACATCCTACGTGCGGTACTTC.

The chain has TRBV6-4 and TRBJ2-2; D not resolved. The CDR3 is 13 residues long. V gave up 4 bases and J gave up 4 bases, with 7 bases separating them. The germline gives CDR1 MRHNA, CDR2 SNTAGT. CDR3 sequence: CASSVGGTGELFF. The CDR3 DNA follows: TGTGCCAGCAGTGTCGGTGGCACCGGGGAGCTGTTTTTT.

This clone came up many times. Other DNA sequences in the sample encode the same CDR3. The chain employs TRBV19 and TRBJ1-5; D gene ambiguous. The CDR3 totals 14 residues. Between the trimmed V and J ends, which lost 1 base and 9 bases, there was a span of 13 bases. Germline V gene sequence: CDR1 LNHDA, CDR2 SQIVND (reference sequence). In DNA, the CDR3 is TGTGCCAGTAGTATAGCGGCCTCCCCTCGGCCCCAGCATTTT. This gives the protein CASSIAASPRPQHF.

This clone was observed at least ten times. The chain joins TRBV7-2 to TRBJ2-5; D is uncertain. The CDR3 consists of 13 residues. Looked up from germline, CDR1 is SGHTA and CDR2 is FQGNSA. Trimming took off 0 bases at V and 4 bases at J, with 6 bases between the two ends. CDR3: CASSLAPLETQYF. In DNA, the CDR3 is TGTGCCAGCAGCTTAGCGCCCTTAGAGACCCAGTACTTC.

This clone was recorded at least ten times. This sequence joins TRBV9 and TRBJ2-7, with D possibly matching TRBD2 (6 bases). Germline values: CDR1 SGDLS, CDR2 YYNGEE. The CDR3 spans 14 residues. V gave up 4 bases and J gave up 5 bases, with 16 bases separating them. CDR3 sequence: CASSTSGREDEQYF. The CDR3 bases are TGTGCCAGCAGCACAAGCGGCAGGGAGGACGAGCAGTACTTC.

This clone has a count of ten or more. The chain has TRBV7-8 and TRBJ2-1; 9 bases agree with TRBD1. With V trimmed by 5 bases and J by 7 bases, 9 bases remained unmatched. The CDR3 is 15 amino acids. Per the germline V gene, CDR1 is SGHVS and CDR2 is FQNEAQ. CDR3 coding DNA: TGTGCCAGCAGCAAGGACAGGGGACAACATAATGAGCAGTTCTTC. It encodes CASSKDRGQHNEQFF.

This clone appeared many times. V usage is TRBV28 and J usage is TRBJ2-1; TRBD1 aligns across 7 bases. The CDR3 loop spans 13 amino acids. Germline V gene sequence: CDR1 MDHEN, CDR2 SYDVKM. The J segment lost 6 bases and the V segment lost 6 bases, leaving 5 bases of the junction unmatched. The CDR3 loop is CASRLDRLNEQFF. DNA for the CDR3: TGTGCCAGCAGATTGGACAGGCTCAATGAGCAGTTCTTC.

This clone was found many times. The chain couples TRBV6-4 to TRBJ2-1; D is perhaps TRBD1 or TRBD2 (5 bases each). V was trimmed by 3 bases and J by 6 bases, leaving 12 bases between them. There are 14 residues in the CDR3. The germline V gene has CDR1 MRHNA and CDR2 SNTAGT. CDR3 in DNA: TGTGCCAGCAGTGAGGGGACCGAGGGCAATGAGCAGTTCTTC. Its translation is CASSEGTEGNEQFF.

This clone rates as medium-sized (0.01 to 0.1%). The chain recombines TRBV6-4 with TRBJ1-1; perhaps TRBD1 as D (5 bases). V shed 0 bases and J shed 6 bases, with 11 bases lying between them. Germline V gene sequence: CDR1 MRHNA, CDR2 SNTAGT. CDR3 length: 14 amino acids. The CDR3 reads CASSDSADSAEAFF. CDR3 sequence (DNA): TGTGCCAGCAGTGACTCGGCTGACAGCGCTGAAGCTTTCTTT.

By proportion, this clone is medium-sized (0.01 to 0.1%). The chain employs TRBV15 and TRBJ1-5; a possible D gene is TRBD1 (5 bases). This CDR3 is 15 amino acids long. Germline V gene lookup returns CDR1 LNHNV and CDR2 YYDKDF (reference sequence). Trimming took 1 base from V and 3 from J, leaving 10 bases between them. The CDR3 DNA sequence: TGTGCCACCAGCAGAGCCGCGGGGCCCAATCAGCCCCAGCATTTT. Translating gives CATSRAAGPNQPQHF.

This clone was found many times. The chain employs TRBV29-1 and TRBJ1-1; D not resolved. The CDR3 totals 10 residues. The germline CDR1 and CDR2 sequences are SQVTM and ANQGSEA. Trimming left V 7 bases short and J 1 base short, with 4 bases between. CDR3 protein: CSAANTEAFF. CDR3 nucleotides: TGCAGCGCAGCGAACACTGAAGCTTTCTTT. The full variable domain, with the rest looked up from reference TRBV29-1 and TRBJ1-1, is SAVISQKPSRDICQRGTSLTIQCQVDSQVTMMFWYRQQPGQSLTLIATANQGSEATYESGFVIDKFPISRPNLTFSTLTVSNMSPEDSSIYLCSAANTEAFFGQGTRLTVV.

CDR3 residues: CSAGTNTGELFF. Written as DNA, the CDR3 is TGCAGTGCCGGGACAAACACCGGGGAGCTGTTTTTT. The genes are TRBV20-1 and TRBJ2-2; TRBD1 might be the D (6 bases). CDR3 length: 12 residues. CDR1 DFQATT and CDR2 SNEGSKA come from the germline V gene (reference sequence). The V end was cut by 6 bases, the J end by 2 bases, with 7 bases between.

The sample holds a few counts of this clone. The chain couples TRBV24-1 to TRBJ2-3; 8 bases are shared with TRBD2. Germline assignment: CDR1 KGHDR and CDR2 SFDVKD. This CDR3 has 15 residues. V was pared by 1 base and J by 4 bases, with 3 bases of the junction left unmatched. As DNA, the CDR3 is TGTGCCACCAGTGATTTAGCGGGAGTCTCAGATACGCAGTATTTT. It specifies CATSDLAGVSDTQYF.

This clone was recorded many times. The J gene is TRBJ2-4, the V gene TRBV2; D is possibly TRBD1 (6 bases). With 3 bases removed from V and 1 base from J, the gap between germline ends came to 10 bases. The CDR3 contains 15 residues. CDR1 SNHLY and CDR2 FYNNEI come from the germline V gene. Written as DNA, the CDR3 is TGTGCCAGCAGTGACCCAGGGGAGGCCAAAAACATTCAGTACTTC. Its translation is CASSDPGEAKNIQYF.

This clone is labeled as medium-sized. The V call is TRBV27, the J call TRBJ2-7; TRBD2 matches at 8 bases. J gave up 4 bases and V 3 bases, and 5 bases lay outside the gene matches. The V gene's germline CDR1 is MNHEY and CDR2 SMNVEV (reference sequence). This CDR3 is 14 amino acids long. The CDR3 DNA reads TGTGCCAGCAGTTTCCGGGAGGGCCCTTACGAGCAGTACTTC. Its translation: CASSFREGPYEQYF.

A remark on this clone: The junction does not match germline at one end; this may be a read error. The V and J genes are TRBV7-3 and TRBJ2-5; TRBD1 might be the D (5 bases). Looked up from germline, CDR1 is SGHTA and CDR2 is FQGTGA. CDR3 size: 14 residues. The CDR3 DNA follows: TGTGCTAGCAGCTTCTGGGGCAACCAAGAGACCCAGTACTTC. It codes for CASSFWGNQETQYF. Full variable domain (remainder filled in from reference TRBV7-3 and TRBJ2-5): GAGVSQTPSNKVTEKGKYVELRCDPISGHTALYWYRQSLGQGPEFLIYFQGTGAADDSGLPNDRFFAVRPEGSVSTLKIQRTERGDSAVYLCASSFWGNQETQYFGPGTRLLVL.

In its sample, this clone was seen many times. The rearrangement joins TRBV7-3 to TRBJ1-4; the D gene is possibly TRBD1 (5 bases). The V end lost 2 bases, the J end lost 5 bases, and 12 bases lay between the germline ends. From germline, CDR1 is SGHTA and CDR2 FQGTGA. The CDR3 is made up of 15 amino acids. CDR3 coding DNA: TGTGCCAGCAGCTTAGGGGGACGGCAGAATGAAAAACTGTTTTTT. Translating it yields CASSLGGRQNEKLFF.

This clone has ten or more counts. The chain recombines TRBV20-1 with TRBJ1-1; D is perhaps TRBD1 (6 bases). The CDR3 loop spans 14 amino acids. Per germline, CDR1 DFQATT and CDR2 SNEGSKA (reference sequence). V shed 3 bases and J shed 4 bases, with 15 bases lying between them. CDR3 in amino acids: CSASRPGRGTEAFF. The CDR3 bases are TGCAGTGCTAGTCGACCCGGCAGGGGCACTGAAGCTTTCTTT.

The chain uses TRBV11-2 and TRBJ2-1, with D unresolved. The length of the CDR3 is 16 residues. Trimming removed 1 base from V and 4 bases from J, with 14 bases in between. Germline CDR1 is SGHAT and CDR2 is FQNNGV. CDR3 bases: TGTGCCAGCAGCTTAGTCGTGACCACAATTTACAATGAGCAGTTCTTC. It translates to CASSLVVTTIYNEQFF.

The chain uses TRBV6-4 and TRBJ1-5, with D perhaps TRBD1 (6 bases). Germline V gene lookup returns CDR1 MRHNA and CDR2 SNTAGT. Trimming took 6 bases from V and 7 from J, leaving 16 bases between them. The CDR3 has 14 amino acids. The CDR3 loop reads CASRPWDKVQPQHF. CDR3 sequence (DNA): TGTGCCAGCAGGCCCTGGGACAAGGTACAGCCCCAGCATTTT.

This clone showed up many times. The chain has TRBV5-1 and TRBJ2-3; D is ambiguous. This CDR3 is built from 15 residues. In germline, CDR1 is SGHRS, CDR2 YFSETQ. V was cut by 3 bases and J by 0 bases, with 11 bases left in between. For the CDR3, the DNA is TGCGCCAGCAGCTCCGGACCCACTAGCACAGATACGCAGTATTTT. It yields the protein CASSSGPTSTDTQYF.

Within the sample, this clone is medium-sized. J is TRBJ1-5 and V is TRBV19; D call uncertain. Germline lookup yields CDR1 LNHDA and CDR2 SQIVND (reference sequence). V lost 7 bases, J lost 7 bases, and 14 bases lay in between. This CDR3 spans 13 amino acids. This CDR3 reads CASTPEGIQPQHF. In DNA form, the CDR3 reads TGTGCCAGTACCCCCGAAGGAATCCAGCCCCAGCATTTT.

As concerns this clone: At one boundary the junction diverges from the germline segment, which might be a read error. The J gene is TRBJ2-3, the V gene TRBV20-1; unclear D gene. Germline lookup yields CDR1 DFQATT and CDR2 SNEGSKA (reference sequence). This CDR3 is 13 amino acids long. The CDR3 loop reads CNAAPGSTDTQYF. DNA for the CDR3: TGCAATGCTGCCCCCGGTAGCACAGATACGCAGTATTTT.

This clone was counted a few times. CDR3 DNA sequence: TGTGTAATCAGGGGTGGCGACAAACCCCTCCACTTT. This codes for CVIRGGDKPLHF. The chain has TRBV10-3 and TRBJ1-6; tentatively, D is TRBD1 (6 bases). CDR1 ENHRY and CDR2 SYGVKD come from the germline V gene. The CDR3 spans 12 residues.

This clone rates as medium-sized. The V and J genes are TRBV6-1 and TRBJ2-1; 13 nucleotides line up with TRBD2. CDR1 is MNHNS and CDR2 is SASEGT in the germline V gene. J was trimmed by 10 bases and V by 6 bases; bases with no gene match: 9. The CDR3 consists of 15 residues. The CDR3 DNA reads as TGTGCCAGCAGCTTTGGACTAGCGGGAGTTGGGGAGCAGTTCTTC. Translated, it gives CASSFGLAGVGEQFF.

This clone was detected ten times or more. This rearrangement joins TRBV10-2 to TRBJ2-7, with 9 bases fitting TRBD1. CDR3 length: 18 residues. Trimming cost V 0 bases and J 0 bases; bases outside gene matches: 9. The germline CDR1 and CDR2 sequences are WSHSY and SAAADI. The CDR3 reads CASSESGQGYTGSYEQYF. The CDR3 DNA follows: TGCGCCAGCAGTGAGTCGGGACAGGGATACACCGGCTCCTACGAGCAGTACTTC.

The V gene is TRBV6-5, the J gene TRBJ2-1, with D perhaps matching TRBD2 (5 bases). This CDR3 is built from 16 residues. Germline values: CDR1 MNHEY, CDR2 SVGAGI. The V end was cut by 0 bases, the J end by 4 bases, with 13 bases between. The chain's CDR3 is CASSYSIGVGYNEQFF. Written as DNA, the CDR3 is TGTGCCAGCAGTTACTCGATCGGGGTGGGATACAATGAGCAGTTCTTC.

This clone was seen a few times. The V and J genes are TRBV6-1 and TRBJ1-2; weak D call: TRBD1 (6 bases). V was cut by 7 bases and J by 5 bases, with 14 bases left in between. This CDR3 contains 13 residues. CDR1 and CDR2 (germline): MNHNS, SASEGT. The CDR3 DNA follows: TGTGCCAGCAATCCAAGGACAGAGTATGGCTACACCTTC. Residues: CASNPRTEYGYTF.

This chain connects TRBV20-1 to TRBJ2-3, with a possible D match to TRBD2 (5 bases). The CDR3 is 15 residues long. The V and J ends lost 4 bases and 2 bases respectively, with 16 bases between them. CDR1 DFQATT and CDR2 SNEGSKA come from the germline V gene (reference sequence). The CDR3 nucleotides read TGCAGTGCTACGGTAGCGTGGGAAACCACAGATACGCAGTATTTT. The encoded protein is CSATVAWETTDTQYF.